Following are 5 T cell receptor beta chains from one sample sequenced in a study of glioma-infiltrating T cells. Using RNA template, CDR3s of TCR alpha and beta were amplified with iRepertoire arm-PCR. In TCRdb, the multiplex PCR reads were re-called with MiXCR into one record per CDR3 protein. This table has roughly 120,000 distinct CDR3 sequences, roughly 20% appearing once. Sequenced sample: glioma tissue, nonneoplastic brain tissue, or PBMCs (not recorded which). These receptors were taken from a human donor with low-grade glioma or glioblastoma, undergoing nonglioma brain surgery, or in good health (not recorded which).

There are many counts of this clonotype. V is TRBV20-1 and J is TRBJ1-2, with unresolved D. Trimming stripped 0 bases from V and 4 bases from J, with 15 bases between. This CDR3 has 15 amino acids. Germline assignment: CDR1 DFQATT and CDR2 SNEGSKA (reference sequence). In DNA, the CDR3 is TGCAGTGCTAGAGAGCCCCGGGAGGGCCTCTATGGCTACACCTTC. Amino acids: CSAREPREGLYGYTF.

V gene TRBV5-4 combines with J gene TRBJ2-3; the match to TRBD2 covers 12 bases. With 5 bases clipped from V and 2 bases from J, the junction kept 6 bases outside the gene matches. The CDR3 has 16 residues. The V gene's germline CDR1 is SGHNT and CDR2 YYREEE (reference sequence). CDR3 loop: CASRSGLAGTTDTQYF. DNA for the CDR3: TGTGCCAGCAGGTCTGGACTAGCGGGAACCACAGATACGCAGTATTTT. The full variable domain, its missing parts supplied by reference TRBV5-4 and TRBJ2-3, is ETGVTQSPTHLIKTRGQQVTLRCSSQSGHNTVSWYQQALGQGPQFIFQYYREEENGRGNFPPRFSGLQFPNYSSELNVNALELDDSALYLCASRSGLAGTTDTQYFGPGTRLTVL.

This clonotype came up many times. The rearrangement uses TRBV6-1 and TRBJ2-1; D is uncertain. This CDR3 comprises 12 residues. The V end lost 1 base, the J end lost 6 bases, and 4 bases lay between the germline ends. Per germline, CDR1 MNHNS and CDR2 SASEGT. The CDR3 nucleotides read TGTGCCAGCAGTGAAGGGTTCAATGAGCAGTTCTTC. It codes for CASSEGFNEQFF.

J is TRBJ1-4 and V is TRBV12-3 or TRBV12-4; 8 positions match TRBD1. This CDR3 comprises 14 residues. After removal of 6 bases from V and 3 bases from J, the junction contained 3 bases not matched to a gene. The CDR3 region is CASSQGAANEKLFF. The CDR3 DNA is TGTGCCAGCAGCCAGGGGGCGGCTAATGAAAAACTGTTTTTT.

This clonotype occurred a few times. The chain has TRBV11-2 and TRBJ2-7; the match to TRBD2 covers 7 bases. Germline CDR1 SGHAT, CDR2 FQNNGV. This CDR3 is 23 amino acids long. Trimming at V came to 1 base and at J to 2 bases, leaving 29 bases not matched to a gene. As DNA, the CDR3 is TGTGCCAGCAGCTTAGGTCTTTTTTTGCGGACTAGAACAGATTACAAAACCCCCTACGAGCAGTACTTC. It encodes CASSLGLFLRTRTDYKTPYEQYF.